This is a list of T cell receptor beta chains from one sample in a study of T cells in Graves' hyperthyroidism and ophthalmopathy. TCRdb called the multiplex PCR reads again in MiXCR, with one record for every CDR3 protein. The sample consists of hundreds of thousands of distinct CDR3 sequences, about 24% of them appearing once. Sequencing used blood. These receptors were taken from a woman in her 40s with Graves' ophthalmopathy. Both conserved end residues are part of each CDR3. The order of the fields is V gene, D gene, clone size, J gene, CDR3 protein, CDR3 DNA. D genes are given only for firm matches. Clone size is shown for a subset of rows, as once, few, many or a class of expanded clone.

TRBV29-1	TRBD1	many	TRBJ1-1	CSAAQAWTGDTEAFF	TGCAGCGCTGCCCAGGCTTGGACAGGGGACACTGAAGCTTTCTTT
TRBV20-1	-	many	TRBJ2-7	CSARDNLAGGEQYF	TGCAGTGCTAGAGACAACTTGGCTGGGGGGGAGCAGTACTTC
TRBV19	-	many	TRBJ1-2	CASRTANANYGYTF	TGTGCCAGTAGGACGGCGAACGCTAACTATGGCTACACCTTC
TRBV11-2	TRBD2	many	TRBJ2-5	CASSLVGLAGEETQYF	TGTGCCAGCAGCTTAGTGGGACTAGCGGGAGAAGAGACCCAGTACTTC
TRBV28	TRBD2	once	TRBJ2-5	CASSPGLAGSLSRETQYF	TGTGCCAGCAGCCCTGGACTAGCGGGATCACTCTCTAGGGAGACCCAGTACTTC
TRBV29-1	-	many	TRBJ2-7	CSVQARDYEQYF	TGCAGCGTTCAAGCGAGGGACTACGAGCAGTACTTC
TRBV6-1	TRBD1	many	TRBJ1-2	CASSPAGGLNYGYTF	TGTGCCAGCAGCCCAGCAGGGGGCCTTAACTATGGCTACACCTTC
TRBV29-1	-	many	TRBJ2-4	CSGLGLAKNIQYF	TGCAGCGGCCTGGGGCTAGCCAAAAACATTCAGTACTTC
TRBV6-1	-	-	TRBJ2-7	CASSERGKQYF	TGTGCCAGCAGTGAAAGGGGGAAGCAGTACTTC
TRBV20-1	TRBD2	many	TRBJ2-5	CSASTSGRQETQYF	TGCAGTGCCTCGACTAGCGGGAGGCAAGAGACCCAGTACTTC
TRBV6-1	-	-	TRBJ2-7	CASSSVGTYEQYF	TGTGCCAGCAGCTCCGTGGGCACCTACGAGCAGTACTTC